Following are 24 T cell receptor beta chains from one sample sequenced in a study of T cells after yellow fever vaccination. TCRdb recomputed calls from the 5' RACE reads with MiXCR, one row per CDR3 protein. This sample has 620,000 or so distinct CDR3 sequences, with around an eighth found just once. The specimen comprised PBMCs, sampled on the day of the yellow fever booster vaccination. Receptors originate from a man aged 25 to 40 who received the YFV17D yellow fever vaccine.

The V and J genes are TRBV9 and TRBJ2-3; 10 positions match TRBD2. This CDR3 is 16 amino acids long. V shed 7 bases, J shed 7 bases, and the junction held 15 bases outside the gene matches. Germline V gives CDR1 SGDLS, CDR2 YYNGEE. The DNA for the CDR3 is TGTGCCAGCGCTAGCGGGAGATCCGCCATCACTTATACGCAGTATTTT. Protein sequence: CASASGRSAITYTQYF.

V gene TRBV18 combines with J gene TRBJ2-1; 9 bases match TRBD1. J lost 2 bases, V lost 5 bases, and 4 bases had no gene match. CDR3 length equals 15 residues. Germline V gene sequence: CDR1 KGHSH, CDR2 LQKENI. The CDR3 loop reads CASSDDRGAYNEQFF. The CDR3 nucleotides read TGTGCCAGCTCAGATGACAGGGGGGCCTACAATGAGCAGTTCTTC.

V is TRBV24-1 and J is TRBJ2-1; D remains unclear. V gave up 3 bases and J gave up 10 bases, with 12 bases separating them. This CDR3 spans 13 amino acids. Germline CDR1 is KGHDR and CDR2 is SFDVKD. This chain's CDR3 is CATSDPDPREQFF. The DNA of the CDR3 is TGTGCCACCAGTGATCCTGATCCTAGGGAGCAGTTCTTC.

V is TRBV7-2 and J is TRBJ2-7; 11 nucleotides line up with TRBD2. Germline V gene sequence: CDR1 SGHTA, CDR2 FQGNSA. This CDR3 region has 16 residues. With 5 bases clipped from V and 2 bases from J, the junction kept 8 bases outside the gene matches. CDR3 nucleotides: TGTGCCAGCAGCCGACGGACTAGCGGGTTCACCTACGAGCAGTACTTC. Translation gives CASSRRTSGFTYEQYF.

This clonotype appeared a few times. The chain is built from TRBV7-8 and TRBJ2-3; 7 nucleotides line up with TRBD2. The CDR3 is 15 amino acids. The V and J ends lost 3 bases and 2 bases, in that order; junction bases with no gene match: 5. The germline V gene has CDR1 SGHVS and CDR2 FQNEAQ. DNA for the CDR3: TGTGCCAGCAGCTTTGGCGCGGGAGCCACAGATACGCAGTATTTT. Protein sequence: CASSFGAGATDTQYF.

The CDR3 here is CASSVGGQGEAAYGYTF. CDR3 nucleotide sequence: TGTGCCAGCAGCGTAGGGGGACAGGGGGAAGCGGCCTATGGCTACACCTTC. The gene calls are TRBV9 and TRBJ1-2; TRBD1 matches at 11 bases. CDR3 size: 17 residues. The germline gives CDR1 SGDLS, CDR2 YYNGEE. The trim removed 0 bases at V and 4 bases at J, leaving 8 bases unmatched.

The chain is built from TRBV18 and TRBJ1-5; D is possibly TRBD1 (6 bases). The CDR3 extends over 14 amino acids. Germline V gene lookup returns CDR1 KGHSH and CDR2 LQKENI. The V end lost 4 bases, the J end lost 1 base, and 8 bases lay between the germline ends. The CDR3 protein is CASSQGESNQPQHF. As DNA, the CDR3 is TGTGCCAGCTCACAGGGGGAGAGCAATCAGCCCCAGCATTTT.

This clonotype was seen ten or more times. The chain recombines TRBV5-1 with TRBJ2-2; D perhaps matches TRBD2 (5 bases). V was shortened by 4 bases and J by 6 bases, with 13 bases between the two germline ends. Per the germline V gene, CDR1 is SGHRS and CDR2 is YFSETQ. The CDR3 sequence is 14 residues long. The CDR3 coding sequence is TGCGCCAGCAGCCCTGGTGGGAGCGCCGGGGAGCTGTTTTTT. It yields the protein CASSPGGSAGELFF.

V usage is TRBV19 and J usage is TRBJ2-6, with 7 nucleotides matching TRBD2. Germline CDR1 is LNHDA and CDR2 is SQIVND (reference sequence). V gave up 6 bases and J gave up 2 bases; unmatched junction bases: 10. The CDR3 consists of 17 residues. CDR3 region: CASSNRGGYAGANVLTF. The CDR3 coding sequence is TGTGCCAGTAGCAACCGGGGAGGGTACGCTGGGGCCAACGTCCTGACTTTC.

The CDR3 region is CSARDSGGPYEQYF. The CDR3 nucleotides are TGCAGTGCTAGAGATTCGGGGGGGCCCTACGAGCAGTACTTC. The chain has TRBV20-1 and TRBJ2-7, with TRBD2 matching over 8 bases. Germline CDR1 and CDR2: DFQATT and SNEGSKA (reference sequence). The V segment lost 0 bases and the J segment 2 bases; nucleotides outside the gene matches: 3. The CDR3 length is 14 residues.

This clonotype has only a few counts. V and J are TRBV6-2 or TRBV6-3 and TRBJ2-7, with 9 bases lining up with TRBD2. The CDR3 has 20 residues. The germline gives CDR1 MNHEY, CDR2 SVGEGT. V lost 7 bases, J lost 3 bases, and 25 bases stayed unmatched. This chain's CDR3 is CASTPLLRAGGLVADYEQYF. CDR3 sequence (DNA): TGTGCCAGCACCCCCCTGTTAAGAGCGGGAGGTTTGGTTGCGGACTACGAGCAGTACTTC.

This clonotype has a handful of counts. This chain joins TRBV6-2 or TRBV6-3 and TRBJ2-1, with TRBD2 matching 14 bases. CDR3 length: 17 residues. Germline-derived CDR1 and CDR2 are MNHEY and SVGEGT. After removal of 5 bases from V and 3 bases from J, the junction contained 6 bases not matched to a gene. For the CDR3, the DNA is TGTGCCAGCAGTCGGACTAGCGGGAGGTCCAACTACAATGAGCAGTTCTTC. This translates into CASSRTSGRSNYNEQFF.

This clonotype came up a few times. The V gene is TRBV12-3 or TRBV12-4, the J gene TRBJ2-2; D is uncertain. Trimming removed 11 bases from V and 6 bases from J, with 10 bases in between. The CDR3 runs 11 residues. In DNA form, the CDR3 reads TGTGCCGAAAGAGTAGCCGGGGAGCTGTTTTTT. Encoded protein: CAERVAGELFF.

This clonotype was counted only a few times. The chain recombines TRBV5-1 with TRBJ2-2; 9 bases agree with TRBD2. The CDR3 has 16 residues. Looked up from germline, CDR1 is SGHRS and CDR2 is YFSETQ. V shed 0 bases, J shed 7 bases, and the junction held 7 bases outside the gene matches. The CDR3 DNA reads TGCGCCAGCAGCTTGGGTTTAGCGGGAGACGTCGGGGAGCTGTTTTTT. Translated: CASSLGLAGDVGELFF. The full variable domain, completed using reference TRBV5-1 and TRBJ2-2, is KAGVTQTPRYLIKTRGQQVTLSCSPISGHRSVSWYQQTPGQGLQFLFEYFSETQRNKGNFPGRFSGRQFSNSRSEMNVSTLELGDSALYLCASSLGLAGDVGELFFGEGSRLTVL.

This clonotype has a handful of counts. The chain has TRBV6-4 and TRBJ1-4; 7 nucleotides align to TRBD1. The CDR3 has 15 residues. After removal of 6 bases from V and 5 bases from J, the junction contained 9 bases not matched to a gene. Germline assignment: CDR1 MRHNA and CDR2 SNTAGT. The CDR3 is CASSPRGQPNEKLFF. Written as DNA, the CDR3 is TGTGCCAGCAGCCCACGGGGACAGCCCAATGAAAAACTGTTTTTT.

This clonotype showed up just a few times. J is TRBJ2-3 and V is TRBV7-2; D is perhaps TRBD1 or TRBD2 (6 bases each). V shed 2 bases and J shed 4 bases, with 13 bases lying between them. Germline V gene data show CDR1 as SGHTA and CDR2 as FQGNSA. The CDR3 spans 15 residues. The CDR3 nucleotides are TGTGCCAGCAGCTTATTGGGGGGCCGTTCAGATACGCAGTATTTT. Encoded protein: CASSLLGGRSDTQYF.

The genes are TRBV9 and TRBJ1-4; D is undetermined. The CDR3 runs to 17 residues. The ends were cut back, 0 bases at V and 3 bases at J, with 15 bases in the middle. Germline lookup yields CDR1 SGDLS and CDR2 YYNGEE. The CDR3 region is CASSVAHRLESNEKLFF. As DNA, the CDR3 is TGTGCCAGCAGCGTAGCCCACCGCCTAGAGTCTAATGAAAAACTGTTTTTT.

This clonotype has at least ten counts. The chain combines TRBV10-3 with TRBJ2-1; D is perhaps TRBD1 (6 bases). Germline CDR1 reads ENHRY; CDR2 reads SYGVKD. This CDR3 is 13 amino acids long. Trimming removed 2 bases at V and 7 bases at J, with 9 bases between. CDR3 bases: TGTGCCATCAGTGAGGGACAGAAGAATGAGCAGTTCTTC. Its translation: CAISEGQKNEQFF.

This clonotype was found a few times. J is TRBJ2-1 and V is TRBV15, with D maybe TRBD1 (6 bases). From germline, CDR1 is LNHNV and CDR2 YYDKDF (reference sequence). V was shortened by 6 bases and J by 4 bases, with 13 bases between the two germline ends. The CDR3 loop spans 14 amino acids. CDR3 residues: CATRDSDKYNEQFF. CDR3 in DNA: TGTGCCACCAGGGACAGCGACAAATACAATGAGCAGTTCTTC.

This clonotype occurred a few times. The chain is built from TRBV18 and TRBJ2-2, with unresolved D. Trimming took 3 bases from V and 1 from J, leaving 6 bases between them. CDR1 is KGHSH, CDR2 LQKENI, per germline. The CDR3 contains 14 residues. The CDR3 nucleotides are TGTGCCAGCTCACCCTACGGGAACACCGGGGAGCTGTTTTTT. Protein: CASSPYGNTGELFF.

This clonotype has more than one count but fewer than ten. This rearrangement joins TRBV6-2 or TRBV6-3 to TRBJ2-2; D is ambiguous. Germline-derived CDR1 and CDR2 are MNHEY and SVGEGT. Trimming pared 6 bases from V and 4 bases from J, leaving 12 bases between. The CDR3 covers 14 residues. CDR3 residues: CASSPWGTTGELFF. As DNA, the CDR3 is TGTGCCAGCAGCCCCTGGGGAACCACCGGGGAGCTGTTTTTT.

The chain couples TRBV15 to TRBJ2-7, with 8 bases matching TRBD1. The junction had 8 bases not matched to a gene; V was cut back by 5 bases and J by 5 bases. Germline values: CDR1 LNHNV, CDR2 YYDKDF (reference sequence). This CDR3 region has 14 residues. The CDR3 loop is CATSPTGDSHEQYF. CDR3 sequence (DNA): TGTGCCACCAGCCCGACAGGGGATAGCCACGAGCAGTACTTC.

V gene TRBV5-1 combines with J gene TRBJ1-6; D remains ambiguous. The germline V and J ends were trimmed by 3 bases and 8 bases, with 6 bases remaining between them. The V gene's germline CDR1 is SGHRS and CDR2 YFSETQ. The CDR3 spans 12 residues. The CDR3 DNA reads TGCGCCAGCAGCTCAGGAGATTCACCCCTCCACTTT. Protein product: CASSSGDSPLHF.

The rearrangement joins TRBV29-1 to TRBJ2-7; no clear D gene. The V gene's germline CDR1 is SQVTM and CDR2 ANQGSEA. The CDR3 is made up of 13 amino acids. With 5 bases removed from V and 0 bases from J, the gap between germline ends came to 11 bases. Here the CDR3 DNA reads TGCAGCGTTCTCCAGGTAGGCTCCTACGAGCAGTACTTC. Its protein is CSVLQVGSYEQYF.